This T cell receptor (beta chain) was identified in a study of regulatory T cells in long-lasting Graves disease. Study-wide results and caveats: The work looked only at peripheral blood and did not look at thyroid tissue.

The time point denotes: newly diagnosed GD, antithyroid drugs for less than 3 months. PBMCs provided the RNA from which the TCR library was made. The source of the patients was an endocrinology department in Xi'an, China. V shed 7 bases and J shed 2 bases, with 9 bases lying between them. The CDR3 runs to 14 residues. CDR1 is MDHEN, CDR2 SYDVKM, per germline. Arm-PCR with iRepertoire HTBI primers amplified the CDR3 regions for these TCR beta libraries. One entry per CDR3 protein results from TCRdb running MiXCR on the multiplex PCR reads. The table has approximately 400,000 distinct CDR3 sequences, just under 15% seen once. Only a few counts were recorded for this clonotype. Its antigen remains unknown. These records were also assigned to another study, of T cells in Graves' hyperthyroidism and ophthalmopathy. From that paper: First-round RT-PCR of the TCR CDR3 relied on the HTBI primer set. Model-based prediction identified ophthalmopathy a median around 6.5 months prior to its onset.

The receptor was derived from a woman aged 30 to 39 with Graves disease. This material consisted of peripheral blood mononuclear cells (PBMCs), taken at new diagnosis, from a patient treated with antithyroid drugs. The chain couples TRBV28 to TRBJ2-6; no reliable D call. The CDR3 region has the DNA TGTGCCAGCATTGGATCTGCTGGGGCCAACGTCCTGACTTTC. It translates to CASIGSAGANVLTF.